This T cell receptor beta chain is drawn from a study of T cells in Graves' hyperthyroidism and ophthalmopathy. Notes on this clonotype: Its antigen is unidentified. One junction end does not reproduce the germline sequence, and a read error may be involved.

The CDR3 consists of 16 residues. Germline assignment: CDR1 DFQATT and CDR2 SNEGSKA (reference sequence). RNA transcripts served as the template for amplifying TCR beta CDR3 regions. A first-round RT-PCR of the TCR CDR3 used the HTBI primer set. A single record per CDR3 protein comes from TCRdb applying MiXCR to the multiplex PCR reads. Among about 300,000 distinct CDR3 sequences, roughly 17% were seen once, and the ten largest hold approximately 33%. Findings and limits, study-wide: Ophthalmopathy, which appeared later, was predicted by the model a median approximately 6 months before onset.

The TCR originated in a young man with Graves' hyperthyroidism. Sequencing input: blood. The V call is TRBV20-1, the J call TRBJ2-7, with D possibly being TRBD2 (5 bases). CDR3 sequence: CSARDEERFFPYEQCF. In DNA form, the CDR3 reads TGCAGTGCTAGAGACGAGGAGCGGTTTTTCCCCTACGAGCAGTGCTTC.